One sample yielded the 14 T cell receptor beta chains listed below, sequenced in a study of blood T cell repertoires in COVID-19. The table came from immunoSEQ multiplex PCR; TCRdb's copy has only in-frame clones and leaves some out. The repertoire holds about 73,000 clones, with 75% to 90% as singletons. Sample: peripheral blood. These receptors were collected from an elderly man with acute or convalescent COVID-19.

V is TRBV24-1 and J is TRBJ1-1; 9 nucleotides line up with TRBD1. Germline V CDR1 and CDR2: KGHDR, SFDVKD. The CDR3 spans 17 residues. The trim removed 2 bases at V and 1 base at J, leaving 7 bases unmatched. In nucleotides, the CDR3 is TGTGCCACCAGTGATTCCCCGGGACAGGGAAAGAACACTGAAGCTTTCTTT. Its protein product is CATSDSPGQGKNTEAFF.

This rearrangement joins TRBV7-8 to TRBJ2-3, with TRBD2 identical over 9 bases. Germline CDR1 SGHVS, CDR2 FQNEAQ. The CDR3 spans 15 residues. After removal of 6 bases from V and 6 bases from J, the junction contained 10 bases not matched to a gene. The CDR3 loop is CASSPSGGRADTQYF. The CDR3 DNA sequence: TGTGCCAGCAGTCCAAGCGGGGGGAGGGCTGATACGCAGTATTTT.

V and J are TRBV5-1 and TRBJ2-3; TRBD2 aligns across 7 bases. V lost 0 bases to trimming and J lost 4 bases; unmatched junction nucleotides: 5. This CDR3 region has 15 residues. Germline V gene sequence: CDR1 SGHRS, CDR2 YFSETQ. The CDR3 DNA reads as TGCGCCAGCAGCTTGGAAGGGAGGGCCTCAGATACGCAGTATTTT. This codes for CASSLEGRASDTQYF.

Here the CDR3 reads CASSIEGGAKDTQYF. DNA of the CDR3: TGTGCCAGTAGTATAGAAGGGGGGGCCAAAGATACGCAGTATTTT. V and J are TRBV19 and TRBJ2-3; a weak D match, TRBD2 (7 bases). Trimming cost V 0 bases and J 5 bases, with 12 bases left between them. The CDR3 is 15 residues long. Per the germline V gene, CDR1 is LNHDA and CDR2 is SQIVND (reference sequence).

J is TRBJ1-1 and V is TRBV19; D perhaps matches TRBD1 (5 bases). There are 15 residues in the CDR3. Looked up from germline, CDR1 is LNHDA and CDR2 is SQIVND (reference sequence). Trimming stripped 5 bases from V and 1 base from J, with 14 bases between. CDR3 in amino acids: CASSPQAVTNTEAFF. The CDR3 DNA follows: TGTGCCAGTAGTCCACAGGCAGTTACGAACACTGAAGCTTTCTTT.

This chain uses TRBV19 with TRBJ2-3, with 12 nucleotides matching TRBD2. J was trimmed by 7 bases and V by 2 bases; bases with no gene match: 7. Germline CDR1 reads LNHDA; CDR2 reads SQIVND (reference sequence). The length of the CDR3 is 16 residues. CDR3 nucleotide sequence: TGTGCCAGTAGTATAATGGCGACTAGCGGGAGTAATACGCAGTATTTT. Translated, it gives CASSIMATSGSNTQYF. Combining the CDR3 with reference TRBV19 and TRBJ2-3 gives the whole variable domain DGGITQSPKYLFRKEGQNVTLSCEQNLNHDAMYWYRQDPGQGLRLIYYSQIVNDFQKGDIAEGYSVSREKKESFPLTVTSAQKNPTAFYLCASSIMATSGSNTQYFGPGTRLTVL.

The chain has TRBV15 and TRBJ2-5, with 8 bases matching TRBD1. From germline, CDR1 is LNHNV and CDR2 YYDKDF (reference sequence). The CDR3 spans 18 residues. V lost 0 bases, J lost 4 bases, and 13 bases stayed unmatched. The CDR3, as DNA: TGTGCCACCAGCAGAGAGACGCCTGGACAGGGAATATTAGAGACCCAGTACTTC. Protein product: CATSRETPGQGILETQYF.

This chain links TRBV2 with TRBJ1-3; 10 nucleotides agree with TRBD1. With 6 bases clipped from V and 1 base from J, the junction kept 3 bases outside the gene matches. The CDR3 covers 15 residues. Germline V gene data show CDR1 as SNHLY and CDR2 as FYNNEI. The CDR3, as DNA: TGTGCCAGCAGCGACAGGGGGCGGTCTGGAAACACCATATATTTT. Protein sequence: CASSDRGRSGNTIYF.

This chain joins TRBV30 and TRBJ1-5, with 7 bases lining up with TRBD1. V gave up 2 bases and J gave up 2 bases; unmatched junction bases: 12. Per the germline V gene, CDR1 is GTSNPN and CDR2 is SVGIG (reference sequence). This CDR3 spans 17 amino acids. The CDR3 coding sequence is TGTGCCTGGAGTCCGACCATCCGGACAGGTGGCAATCAGCCCCAGCATTTT. Translation: CAWSPTIRTGGNQPQHF.

The chain links TRBV21-1 to TRBJ1-2. TRBV21-1 is recorded as a pseudogene. The CDR3 has 14 residues. The CDR3 protein is CASSPAATNYGYTF. CDR3 bases: TGTGCCAGCAGCCCCGCGGCAACTAACTATGGCTACACCTTC.

This rearrangement joins TRBV19 to TRBJ2-3; maybe TRBD2 (5 bases). Trimming pared 3 bases from V and 5 bases from J, leaving 24 bases between. This CDR3 has 18 residues. CDR1 LNHDA and CDR2 SQIVND come from the germline V gene (reference sequence). This CDR3 reads CASSMDRPSGPRGDTQYF. Written as DNA, the CDR3 is TGTGCCAGTAGTATGGATCGCCCGTCCGGCCCCCGGGGAGATACGCAGTATTTT.

A few counts support this clone. The gene calls are TRBV5-4 and TRBJ1-2; D is unclear. V dropped 2 bases and J dropped 10 bases, with 9 bases sitting between them. This CDR3 has 11 residues. The germline gives CDR1 SGHNT, CDR2 YYREEE (reference sequence). Here the CDR3 DNA reads TGTGCCAGCAGCTTATGGGGAGTCTACACCTTC. Encoded protein: CASSLWGVYTF. Full variable domain (outside the CDR3, taken from reference TRBV5-4 and TRBJ1-2): ETGVTQSPTHLIKTRGQQVTLRCSSQSGHNTVSWYQQALGQGPQFIFQYYREEENGRGNFPPRFSGLQFPNYSSELNVNALELDDSALYLCASSLWGVYTFGSGTRLTVV.

This chain connects TRBV10-3 to TRBJ2-1; 7 bases agree with TRBD2. Germline-derived CDR1 and CDR2 are ENHRY and SYGVKD. Trimming at V came to 2 bases and at J to 9 bases, leaving 4 bases not matched to a gene. The CDR3 length is 13 residues. In nucleotides, the CDR3 is TGTGCCATCAGTGAGGCGGGAGAGGGTGAGCAGTTCTTC. Its translation is CAISEAGEGEQFF.

This clone was detected only once. The CDR3 DNA reads TGTGCTAGTGGTTGGGGTGGCAGGGGGCACACCGGGGAGCTGTTTTTT. It yields the protein CASGWGGRGHTGELFF. The chain has TRBV12-5 and TRBJ2-2, with TRBD1 identical over 8 bases. The CDR3 contains 16 residues. CDR1 LGHNT and CDR2 FRNRAP come from the germline V gene. Losses at the gene ends were 4 bases for V and 3 bases for J; bases not matched to a gene: 7.